This T cell receptor beta chain derives from a study of spatial heterogeneity in lung cancer. The sample holds many counts of this clonotype. TCR cDNA molecules each had a unique molecular identifier. TCRdb called the 5' RACE reads again in MiXCR, with one record for every CDR3 protein. In the table there are 35,000 to 45,000 distinct CDR3 sequences, about 7.6% of which are singletons. The CDR3 consists of 16 residues. The V gene lost 4 bases and the J gene lost 0 bases, with 10 bases spanning the gap. In germline, CDR1 is ENHRY, CDR2 SYGVKD. Time point in this sample: blood at routine non-recurrence follow-up after resection.

This clonotype was obtained from a male donor with early-stage non-small cell lung cancer. The rearrangement links TRBV10-3 to TRBJ2-6; no clear D. This specimen was PBMCs, taken at follow-up. The CDR3 sequence is CAISVLQNSGANVLTF. The CDR3 DNA reads TGTGCCATCAGTGTCTTGCAAAACTCTGGGGCCAACGTCCTGACTTTC.